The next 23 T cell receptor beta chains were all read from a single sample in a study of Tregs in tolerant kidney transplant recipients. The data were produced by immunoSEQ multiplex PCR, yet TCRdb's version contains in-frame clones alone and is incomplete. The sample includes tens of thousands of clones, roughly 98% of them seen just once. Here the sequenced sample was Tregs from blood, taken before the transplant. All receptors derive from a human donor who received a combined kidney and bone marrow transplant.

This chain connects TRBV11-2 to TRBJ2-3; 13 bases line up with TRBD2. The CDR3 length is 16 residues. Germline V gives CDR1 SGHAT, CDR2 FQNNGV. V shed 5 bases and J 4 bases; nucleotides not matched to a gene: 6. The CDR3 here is CASSLLAGGAADTQYF. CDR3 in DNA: TGTGCCAGCAGCCTACTAGCGGGGGGGGCCGCAGATACGCAGTATTTT.

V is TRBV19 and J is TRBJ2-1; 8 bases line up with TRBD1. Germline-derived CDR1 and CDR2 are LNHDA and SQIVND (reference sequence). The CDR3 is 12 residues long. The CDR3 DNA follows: TGTGGTGGACAGGGCAACTACAATGAGCAGTTCTTC. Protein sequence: CGGQGNYNEQFF. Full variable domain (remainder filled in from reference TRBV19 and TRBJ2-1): DGGITQSPKYLFRKEGQNVTLSCEQNLNHDAMYWYRQDPGQGLRLIYYSQIVNDFQKGDIAEGYSVSREKKESFPLTVTSAQKNPTAFYLCGGQGNYNEQFFGPGTRLTVL.

CDR3: CASRAEVASYEQYF. In DNA, the CDR3 is TGCGCCAGCAGAGCAGAGGTTGCCTCCTACGAGCAGTACTTC. The chain recombines TRBV10-1 with TRBJ2-7; D uncertain. The V end was cut by 6 bases, the J end by 0 bases, with 12 bases between. Per germline, CDR1 WNHNN and CDR2 SYGVQD (reference sequence). CDR3 length: 14 amino acids.

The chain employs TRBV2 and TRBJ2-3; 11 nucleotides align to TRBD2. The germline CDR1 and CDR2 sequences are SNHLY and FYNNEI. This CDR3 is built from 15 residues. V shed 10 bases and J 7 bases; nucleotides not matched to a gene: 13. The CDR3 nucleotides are TGTGCCACCTGGGGGACTAGCGGTCTGAGTTATACGCAGTATTTT. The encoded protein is CATWGTSGLSYTQYF.

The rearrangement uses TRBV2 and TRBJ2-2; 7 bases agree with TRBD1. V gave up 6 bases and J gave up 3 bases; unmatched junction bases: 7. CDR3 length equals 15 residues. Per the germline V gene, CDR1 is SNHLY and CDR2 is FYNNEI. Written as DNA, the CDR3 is TGTGCCAGCAGGGTGACAGGGATGGACACCGGGGAGCTGTTTTTT. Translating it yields CASRVTGMDTGELFF.

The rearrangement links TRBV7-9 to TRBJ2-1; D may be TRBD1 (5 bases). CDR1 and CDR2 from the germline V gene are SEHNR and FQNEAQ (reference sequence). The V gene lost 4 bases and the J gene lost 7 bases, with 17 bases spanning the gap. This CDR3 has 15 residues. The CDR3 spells CASSSRRVLRNEQFF. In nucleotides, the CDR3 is TGTGCCAGCAGCTCCCGCAGGGTTTTGAGGAATGAGCAGTTCTTC.

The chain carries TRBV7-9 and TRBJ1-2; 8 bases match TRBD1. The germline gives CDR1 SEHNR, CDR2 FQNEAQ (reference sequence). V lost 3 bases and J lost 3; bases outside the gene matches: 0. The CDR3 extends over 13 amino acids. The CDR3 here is CASSLTGDYGYTF. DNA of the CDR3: TGTGCCAGCAGCTTGACAGGGGACTATGGCTACACCTTC.

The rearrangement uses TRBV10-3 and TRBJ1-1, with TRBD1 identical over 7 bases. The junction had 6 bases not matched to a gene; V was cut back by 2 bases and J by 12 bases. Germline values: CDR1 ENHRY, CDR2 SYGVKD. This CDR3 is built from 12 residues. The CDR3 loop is CAISEDREITFF. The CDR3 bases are TGTGCCATCAGTGAGGACAGGGAGATAACTTTCTTT.

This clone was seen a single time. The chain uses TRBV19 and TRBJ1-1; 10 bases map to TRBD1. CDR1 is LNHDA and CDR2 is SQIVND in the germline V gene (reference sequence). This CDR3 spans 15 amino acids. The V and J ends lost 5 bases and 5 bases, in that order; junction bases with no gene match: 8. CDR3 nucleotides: TGTGCCAGTAGTCCGCGACAGGGGGCGAGAACTGAAGCTTTCTTT. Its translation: CASSPRQGARTEAFF.

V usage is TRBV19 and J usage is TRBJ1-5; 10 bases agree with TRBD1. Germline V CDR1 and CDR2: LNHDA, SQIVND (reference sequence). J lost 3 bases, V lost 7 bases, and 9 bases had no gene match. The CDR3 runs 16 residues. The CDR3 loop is CASTILGTGVNQPQHF. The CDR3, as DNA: TGTGCCAGTACTATTTTGGGGACAGGGGTCAATCAGCCCCAGCATTTT.

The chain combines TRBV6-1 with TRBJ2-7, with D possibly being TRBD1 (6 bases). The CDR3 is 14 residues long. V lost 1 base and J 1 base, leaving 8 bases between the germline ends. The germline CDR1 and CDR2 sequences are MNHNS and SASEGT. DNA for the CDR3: TGTGCCAGCAGTGAAGTAGGGGGATCCTACGAGCAGTACTTC. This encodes CASSEVGGSYEQYF.

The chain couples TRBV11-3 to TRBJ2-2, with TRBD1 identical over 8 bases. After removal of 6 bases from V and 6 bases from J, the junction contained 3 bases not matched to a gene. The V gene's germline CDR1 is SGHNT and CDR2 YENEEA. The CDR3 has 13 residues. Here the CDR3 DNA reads TGTGCCAGCAGAATACAGGGGGCCGGGGAGCTGTTTTTT. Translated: CASRIQGAGELFF.

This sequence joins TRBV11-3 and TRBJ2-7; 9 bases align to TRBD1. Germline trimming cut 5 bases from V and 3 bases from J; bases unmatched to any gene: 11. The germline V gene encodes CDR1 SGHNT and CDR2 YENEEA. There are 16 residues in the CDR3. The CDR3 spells CASSPGTGRTVYEQYF. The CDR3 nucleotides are TGTGCCAGCAGCCCAGGGACAGGGAGAACGGTCTACGAGCAGTACTTC.

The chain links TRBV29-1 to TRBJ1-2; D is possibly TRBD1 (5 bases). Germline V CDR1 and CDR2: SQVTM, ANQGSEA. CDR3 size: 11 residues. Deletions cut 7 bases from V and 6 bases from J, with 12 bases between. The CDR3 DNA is TGCAGCGGTGCCAGGGTTGATGGCTACACCTTC. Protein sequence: CSGARVDGYTF.

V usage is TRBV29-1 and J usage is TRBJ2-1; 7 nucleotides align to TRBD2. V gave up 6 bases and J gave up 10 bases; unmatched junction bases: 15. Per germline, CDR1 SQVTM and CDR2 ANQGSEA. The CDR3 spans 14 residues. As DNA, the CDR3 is TGCAGCGTGTCCTCTGGCGGGAGAGGAAGGGAGCAGTTCTTC. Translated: CSVSSGGRGREQFF.

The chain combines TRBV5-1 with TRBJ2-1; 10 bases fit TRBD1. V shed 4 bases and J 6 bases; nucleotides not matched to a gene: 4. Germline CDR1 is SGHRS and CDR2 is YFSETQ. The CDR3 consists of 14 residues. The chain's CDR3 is CASSPRTGGNEQFF. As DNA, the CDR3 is TGCGCCAGCAGCCCACGGACAGGGGGCAATGAGCAGTTCTTC.

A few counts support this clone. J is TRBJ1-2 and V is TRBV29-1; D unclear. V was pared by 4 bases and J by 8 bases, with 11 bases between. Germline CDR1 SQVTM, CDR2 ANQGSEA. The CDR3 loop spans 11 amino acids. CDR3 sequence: CSVVEGWGYTF. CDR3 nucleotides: TGCAGCGTTGTGGAGGGTTGGGGCTACACCTTC.

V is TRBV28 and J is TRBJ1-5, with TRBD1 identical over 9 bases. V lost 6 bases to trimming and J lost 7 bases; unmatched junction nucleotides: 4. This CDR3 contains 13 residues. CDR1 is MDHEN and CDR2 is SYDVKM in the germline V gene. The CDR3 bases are TGTGCCAGCAGCGACAGGGGGAAACAGCCCCAGCATTTT. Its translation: CASSDRGKQPQHF. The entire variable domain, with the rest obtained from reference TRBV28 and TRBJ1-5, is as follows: DVKVTQSSRYLVKRTGEKVFLECVQDMDHENMFWYRQDPGLGLRLIYFSYDVKMKEKGDIPEGYSVSREKKERFSLILESASTNQTSMYLCASSDRGKQPQHFGDGTRLSIL.

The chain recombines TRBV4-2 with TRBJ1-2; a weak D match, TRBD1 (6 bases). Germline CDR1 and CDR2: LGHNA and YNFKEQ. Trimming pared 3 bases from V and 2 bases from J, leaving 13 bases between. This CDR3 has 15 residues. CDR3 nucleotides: TGTGCCAGCAGCCATGCTGACAGGAAAAACTATGGCTACACCTTC. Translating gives CASSHADRKNYGYTF.

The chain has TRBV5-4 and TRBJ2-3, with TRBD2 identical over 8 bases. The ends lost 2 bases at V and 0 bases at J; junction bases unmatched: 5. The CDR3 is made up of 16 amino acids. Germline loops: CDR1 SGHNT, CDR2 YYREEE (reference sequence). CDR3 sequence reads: CASSLPTSASTDTQYF. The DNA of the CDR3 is TGTGCCAGCAGCTTACCGACTAGCGCTAGCACAGATACGCAGTATTTT.

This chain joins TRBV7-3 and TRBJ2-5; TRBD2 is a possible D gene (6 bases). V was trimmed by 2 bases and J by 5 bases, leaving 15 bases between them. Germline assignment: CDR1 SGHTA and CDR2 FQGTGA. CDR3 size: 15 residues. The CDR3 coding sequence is TGTGCCAGCAGCTTAGGGGGGAGGCGGGATGAGACCCAGTACTTC. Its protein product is CASSLGGRRDETQYF. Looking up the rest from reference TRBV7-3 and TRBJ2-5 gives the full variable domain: GAGVSQTPSNKVTEKGKYVELRCDPISGHTALYWYRQSLGQGPEFLIYFQGTGAADDSGLPNDRFFAVRPEGSVSTLKIQRTERGDSAVYLCASSLGGRRDETQYFGPGTRLLVL.

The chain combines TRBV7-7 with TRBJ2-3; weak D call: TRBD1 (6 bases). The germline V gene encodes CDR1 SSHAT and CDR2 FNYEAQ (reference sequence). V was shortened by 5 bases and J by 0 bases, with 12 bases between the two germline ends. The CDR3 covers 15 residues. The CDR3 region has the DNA TGTGCCAGCAGCCCACAGGGCGCTAGCACAGATACGCAGTATTTT. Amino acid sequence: CASSPQGASTDTQYF.

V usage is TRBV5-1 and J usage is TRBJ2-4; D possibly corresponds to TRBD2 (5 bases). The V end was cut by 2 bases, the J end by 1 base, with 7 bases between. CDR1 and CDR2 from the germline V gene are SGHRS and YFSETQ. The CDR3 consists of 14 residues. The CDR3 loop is CASSFGDAKNIQYF. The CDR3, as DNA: TGCGCCAGCAGCTTCGGGGATGCCAAAAACATTCAGTACTTC.